Listed here are 6 T cell receptor beta chains from one sample, sequenced in a study of graft-versus-host responses after intestinal transplantation. Produced via immunoSEQ multiplex PCR; TCRdb's table is partial and in-frame only. Of under 95,000 clones in the sample, less than 90% are singletons; the top ten hold around 0.27%. No antigens are known for them. This specimen was unstimulated CD4+ T cells sorted from spleen or lymph node cells, taken before transplant. All receptors come from a human donor who was the organ donor for an intestinal transplant.

The chain employs TRBV6-5 and TRBJ2-5; D is perhaps TRBD1 (5 bases). This CDR3 comprises 15 residues. The germline V gene encodes CDR1 MNHEY and CDR2 SVGAGI. Trimming pared 4 bases from V and 1 base from J, leaving 13 bases between. CDR3 in DNA: TGTGCCAGCAGTTGGTCAGGGAAAATCCAAGAGACCCAGTACTTC. It specifies CASSWSGKIQETQYF.

Only a few counts were recorded for this clone. This chain links TRBV5-1 with TRBJ2-2; 7 bases map to TRBD2. After removal of 6 bases from V and 1 base from J, the junction contained 6 bases not matched to a gene. CDR1 is SGHRS and CDR2 is YFSETQ in the germline V gene. The CDR3 runs to 15 residues. CDR3 region: CASNGAGVNTGELFF. The CDR3 nucleotides are TGCGCCAGCAACGGGGCGGGGGTGAACACCGGGGAGCTGTTTTTT.

V and J are TRBV6-5 and TRBJ2-2; D ambiguous. Trimming cost V 0 bases and J 1 base, with 9 bases left between them. Germline V gene data show CDR1 as MNHEY and CDR2 as SVGAGI. The CDR3 contains 16 residues. In DNA form, the CDR3 reads TGTGCCAGCAGTTACTCGAAACCGGGGAACACCGGGGAGCTGTTTTTT. It translates to CASSYSKPGNTGELFF.

V is TRBV29-1 and J is TRBJ1-4, with 7 bases that match TRBD1. This CDR3 region has 14 residues. Trimming cost V 6 bases and J 4 bases; bases outside gene matches: 8. Germline CDR1 reads SQVTM; CDR2 reads ANQGSEA. CDR3 nucleotide sequence: TGCAGCGTCGTGGGGGGACAGAATAATGAAAAACTGTTTTTT. Protein product: CSVVGGQNNEKLFF. Looking up the rest from reference TRBV29-1 and TRBJ1-4 gives the full variable domain: SAVISQKPSRDICQRGTSLTIQCQVDSQVTMMFWYRQQPGQSLTLIATANQGSEATYESGFVIDKFPISRPNLTFSTLTVSNMSPEDSSIYLCSVVGGQNNEKLFFGSGTQLSVL.

The chain couples TRBV5-4 to TRBJ2-2, with 8 bases fitting TRBD1. Germline CDR1 and CDR2: SGHNT and YYREEE (reference sequence). The CDR3 totals 16 residues. V shed 0 bases, J shed 3 bases, and the junction held 4 bases outside the gene matches. The CDR3 DNA sequence: TGTGCCAGCAGCTTGGGGTGGACAGGGTACACCGGGGAGCTGTTTTTT. It codes for CASSLGWTGYTGELFF.

The chain links TRBV6-1 to TRBJ1-5; D is ambiguous. The CDR3 has 12 residues. The germline CDR1 and CDR2 sequences are MNHNS and SASEGT. Trimming removed 8 bases at V and 8 bases at J, with 13 bases between. As DNA, the CDR3 is TGTGCCAGCTCTCCGGGTGAGGAGCCCCAGCATTTT. Translating it yields CASSPGEEPQHF.